A selection of T cell receptor beta chains follows, all from one sample in a study of graft-versus-host responses after intestinal transplantation. Using immunoSEQ multiplex PCR, the repertoire was profiled, and TCRdb retains in-frame clones only, with some absent. In the table there are about 150,000 clones, around 90% of which are singletons. These TCRs' antigens remain unknown. The sample was unstimulated CD4+ T cells sorted from spleen or lymph node cells, taken before intestinal transplant. All receptors come from a human donor who received an intestinal transplant. Both conserved end residues are part of each CDR3. The D gene is left open where the match is weak. Size is omitted from some rows. Given values are once, few, many or a class for expanded clones.

TRBJ2-1 - TRBV7-3 - CASSFRTDNEQFF TGTGCCAGCAGCTTTAGAACGGACAATGAGCAGTTCTTC
TRBJ2-7 - TRBV27 once CASSLSTGVEYEQYF TGTGCCAGCAGTTTATCGACGGGAGTCGAGTACGAGCAGTACTTC
TRBJ2-7 - TRBV7-9 - CASSLDSSYEQYF TGTGCCAGCAGCTTAGACAGTTCCTACGAGCAGTACTTC
TRBJ1-4 - TRBV15 - CATSRAPSANEKLFF TGTGCCACCAGCAGAGCCCCGTCTGCTAATGAAAAACTGTTTTTT
TRBJ2-5 TRBD2 TRBV6-5 once CASSYATSGYQETQYF TGTGCCAGCAGTTATGCGACTAGCGGTTACCAAGAGACCCAGTACTTC
TRBJ2-5 - TRBV10-3 once CAISEGSGETQYF TGTGCCATCAGTGAAGGCTCTGGGGAGACCCAGTACTTC
TRBJ1-1 TRBD1 TRBV10-3 - CAISRQGNTEAFF TGTGCCATCAGTAGACAGGGGAACACTGAAGCTTTCTTT
TRBJ2-7 - TRBV18 - CASSPPWGSDYEQYF TGTGCCAGCTCACCACCGTGGGGTTCCGATTACGAGCAGTACTTC
TRBJ2-1 - TRBV7-8 - CASSLTTYDYNEQFF TGTGCCAGCAGCCTGACAACGTACGACTACAATGAGCAGTTCTTC
TRBJ2-7 TRBD2 TRBV9 - CASSVVASGLTPAYEQYF TGTGCCAGCAGCGTAGTGGCTAGCGGTTTAACTCCCGCCTACGAGCAGTACTTC
TRBJ1-5 - TRBV4-1 - CASSQDQGNQPQHF TGCGCCAGCAGCCAAGATCAAGGGAATCAGCCCCAGCATTTT
TRBJ2-7 TRBD2 TRBV2 - CASSFTSGTYEQYF TGTGCCAGCAGCTTTACTAGCGGAACCTACGAGCAGTACTTC
TRBJ2-4 - TRBV27 - CASSLRVAENIQYF TGTGCCAGCAGTTTACGGGTAGCCGAAAACATTCAGTACTTC
TRBJ2-2 - TRBV29-1 - CSVGAGDHTGELFF TGCAGCGTTGGGGCAGGGGACCATACCGGGGAGCTGTTTTTT
TRBJ2-7 TRBD2 TRBV7-6 - CASSPLAGEGEQYF TGTGCCAGCAGCCCCCTAGCGGGAGAGGGCGAGCAGTACTTC
TRBJ2-7 TRBD1 TRBV27 - CASRSGTGGSYEQYF TGTGCCAGCAGATCCGGGACAGGAGGCTCCTACGAGCAGTACTTC
TRBJ1-4 - TRBV6-1 - CASSEGAYKNEKLFF TGTGCCAGCAGTGAGGGGGCCTATAAGAATGAAAAACTGTTTTTT
TRBJ1-5 - TRBV5-6 - CASSFSRGYQPQHF TGTGCCAGCAGCTTTTCGAGGGGATATCAGCCCCAGCATTTT
TRBJ1-4 TRBD1 TRBV6-5 - CASRGTGGDYEKLFF TGTGCCAGCAGGGGGACAGGGGGCGATTATGAAAAACTGTTTTTT
TRBJ1-1 TRBD1 TRBV7-9 - CASSSPPDRALMNTEAFF TGTGCCAGCAGCTCCCCGCCGGACAGGGCATTGATGAACACTGAAGCTTTCTTT
TRBJ1-6 TRBD1 TRBV6-1 - CASSNVQGMDSPLHF TGTGCCAGCAGTAACGTACAGGGGATGGATTCACCCCTCCACTTT
TRBJ2-5 - TRBV9 once CASSVAATLGQETQYF TGTGCCAGCAGCGTAGCTGCTACCTTGGGCCAAGAGACCCAGTACTTC
TRBJ2-7 - TRBV2 once CASSEWAHGYF TGTGCCAGCAGTGAATGGGCACATGGGTACTTC
TRBJ1-3 TRBD1 TRBV7-8 - CASSISGQGFSSFSGNTIYF TGTGCCAGCAGCATTTCGGGACAGGGTTTTTCAAGTTTCTCTGGAAACACCATATATTTT
TRBJ1-2 - TRBV28 - CASSLGGQYYGYTF TGTGCCAGCAGTTTAGGCGGACAGTACTATGGCTACACCTTC
TRBJ1-5 - TRBV5-8 - CASSRDSNQPQHF TGTGCCAGCAGCCGAGACAGCAATCAGCCCCAGCATTTT
TRBJ2-7 TRBD1 TRBV7-8 - CASSRGTGFVYEQYF TGTGCCAGCAGCCGAGGGACAGGGTTTGTGTACGAGCAGTACTTC
TRBJ2-1 TRBD2 TRBV5-1 - CASSLGLAAVDEQFF TGCGCCAGCAGCCTGGGACTAGCGGCCGTGGATGAGCAGTTCTTC
TRBJ1-2 - TRBV28 - CASSYRQANYGYTF TGTGCCAGCAGCTACAGGCAAGCTAACTATGGCTACACCTTC
TRBJ2-1 TRBD2 TRBV27 - CASSFTSGSLNEQFF TGTGCCAGCAGTTTCACTAGCGGGAGTTTGAATGAGCAGTTCTTC
TRBJ1-1 TRBD1 TRBV7-9 few CASSPGGQNTEAFF TGTGCCAGCAGCCCAGGGGGACAGAACACTGAAGCTTTCTTT
TRBJ2-2 - TRBV28 - CASSLGGADNTGELFF TGTGCCAGCAGTTTAGGGGGGGCCGACAACACCGGGGAGCTGTTTTTT
TRBJ1-5 - TRBV10-1 - CASIRPKKADINQPQHF TGCGCCAGCATTAGACCCAAAAAGGCTGATATCAATCAGCCCCAGCATTTT
TRBJ2-3 TRBD1 TRBV2 - CASSEQGAGTDTQYF TGTGCCAGCAGTGAACAGGGGGCCGGGACAGATACGCAGTATTTT
TRBJ2-5 - TRBV27 few CASSLSLGKTQYF TGTGCCAGCAGTTTATCCCTGGGAAAGACCCAGTACTTC
TRBJ2-7 - TRBV18 - CASSPWTNSYEQYF TGTGCCAGCTCACCCTGGACCAACTCCTACGAGCAGTACTTC
TRBJ2-1 - TRBV4-1 - CASSQENAAGANEQFF TGCGCCAGCAGCCAAGAGAACGCGGCGGGGGCCAATGAGCAGTTCTTC
TRBJ2-1 TRBD1 TRBV19 - CASSLAHRGVDEQFF TGTGCCAGTAGTCTTGCTCACAGGGGGGTGGATGAGCAGTTCTTC
TRBJ1-2 - TRBV6-5 - CASSALLGGIYGYTF TGTGCCAGCAGTGCATTACTAGGCGGAATCTATGGCTACACCTTC
TRBJ1-2 - TRBV28 once CASSLGLYGYTF TGTGCCAGCAGTTTGGGACTCTATGGCTACACCTTC
TRBJ1-2 - TRBV7-3 - CASRGQGVGYTF TGTGCCAGCAGGGGGCAGGGAGTTGGCTACACCTTC
TRBJ1-5 TRBD1 TRBV30 - CAWSAGTAHSNQPQHF TGTGCCTGGAGTGCAGGGACAGCCCATAGCAATCAGCCCCAGCATTTT
TRBJ2-5 TRBD1 TRBV6-5 - CASRGTGRQETQYF TGTGCCAGCAGGGGGACAGGGAGGCAAGAGACCCAGTACTTC
TRBJ2-5 TRBD1 TRBV6-5 - CASSLPTGLETQYF TGTGCCAGCAGTCTCCCGACAGGGCTCGAGACCCAGTACTTC
TRBJ2-1 - TRBV9 - CASSVADGASAAGSYNEQFF TGTGCCAGCAGCGTAGCGGACGGGGCCTCTGCGGCAGGCTCCTACAATGAGCAGTTCTTC
TRBJ2-5 TRBD2 TRBV28 - CASSARTSSQETQYF TGTGCCAGCAGTGCTCGGACTAGCTCGCAAGAGACCCAGTACTTC
TRBJ2-7 TRBD2 TRBV11-1 - CASSLEGGAGGLYEQYF TGTGCCAGCAGCTTAGAAGGGGGAGCGGGAGGACTCTACGAGCAGTACTTC
TRBJ2-7 - TRBV28 - CASSRWTDESYEQYF TGTGCCAGCAGTCGATGGACGGACGAATCCTACGAGCAGTACTTC
TRBJ2-3 TRBD2 TRBV10-3 once CAISLGLAEDTDTQYF TGTGCCATCAGCCTAGGACTAGCGGAGGACACAGATACGCAGTATTTT
TRBJ2-6 TRBD2 TRBV5-7 - CASRDPGLGISGANVLTF TGTGCCAGCAGGGATCCCGGACTAGGAATTTCTGGGGCCAACGTCCTGACTTTC
TRBJ2-1 TRBD2 TRBV28 - CASSLGTRRVNEQFF TGTGCCAGCAGTTTGGGGACTAGAAGGGTCAATGAGCAGTTCTTC
TRBJ2-7 - TRBV11-2 - CASSPQTGLYEQYF TGTGCCAGCAGCCCACAGACAGGACTCTACGAGCAGTACTTC
TRBJ1-5 - TRBV7-2 - CASSDPNSGQPQHF TGTGCCAGCAGCGACCCAAACAGCGGTCAGCCCCAGCATTTT